This TCR beta chain was recorded in a study of CD8 T cells in ankylosing spondylitis. Study-level points and caveats: Within ankylosing spondylitis blood, a TCR beta motif made up of eight highly homologous variants appeared to be characteristic. Certain motif variants had earlier been reported in reactive arthritis synovial fluid and blood. Relatively scarce in peripheral blood, disease-linked clones were CD8+. Reported data indicate significant enrichment of disease-linked clones within matched ankylosing spondylitis synovial fluid.

CDR3 size: 16 residues. This clonotype appeared a few times. The antigen remains unidentified. At one boundary the junction diverges from the germline segment, which might be a read error. With molecular barcodes, quantitative 5'-RACE was used to make the TCR beta libraries. TCRdb re-analysed the 5' RACE reads in MiXCR, keeping a single row per CDR3 protein. This repertoire shows around 450,000 distinct CDR3 sequences, roughly a quarter found once; its top ten account for about 1%. The receptor was isolated from a male donor with ankylosing spondylitis. The chain is built from TRBV12-3 or TRBV12-4 and TRBJ2-1; D possibly corresponds to TRBD2 (7 bases). Specimen: blood, either unsorted or a sorted T cell fraction (not recorded which). The CDR3 here is CASSSRGRASYNEQFF. CDR3 DNA sequence: TGCGCCAGCAGTTCTAGGGGGAGGGCCTCCTACAATGAGCAGTTCTTC.